Listed below are T cell receptor beta chains from one sample, sequenced in a study of cytomegalovirus exposure and HLA in healthy donors. The data were produced by immunoSEQ multiplex PCR, yet TCRdb's version contains in-frame clones alone and is incomplete. The table lists roughly 140,000 clones, about 85% of them singletons. Specimen: PBMCs. These receptors were obtained from a woman aged 18-30 years in good health and CMV-seronegative. CDR3s include the opening cysteine and the closing phenylalanine or tryptophan. The order of the fields is CDR3 DNA, CDR3 protein, V gene, J gene, clone size, D gene. A D gene is named only where the DNA matches it firmly. Size is omitted from some rows. Given values are once, few, many or a class for expanded clones.

DNA: TGTGCCAGCAGTTTACTCAGCAGGCCGACCGATGATAATTCACCCCTCCACTTT
CDR3: CASSLLSRPTDDNSPLHF
V: TRBV28
J: TRBJ1-6
size: NA
D: NA

DNA: TGTGCCAGCAGCTTAATGCGTCACACAGATACGCAGTATTTT
CDR3: CASSLMRHTDTQYF
V: TRBV7-3
J: TRBJ2-3
size: NA
D: NA

DNA: TGTGCCAGTAGCTCGGCGGGCGGGGAAGACACCGGGGAGCTGTTTTTT
CDR3: CASSSAGGEDTGELFF
V: TRBV19
J: TRBJ2-2
size: NA
D: NA

DNA: TGTGCCATCAGTGAGTCGGGCAGGGGATTTGAAAAACTGTTTTTT
CDR3: CAISESGRGFEKLFF
V: TRBV10-3
J: TRBJ1-4
size: NA
D: NA

DNA: TGCGCCAGCAGCTCGAGCACAGGGGGCGCGTACTATGGCTACACCTTC
CDR3: CASSSSTGGAYYGYTF
V: TRBV5-1
J: TRBJ1-2
size: NA
D: TRBD1

DNA: TGTGCCAGCAGTTCAGGGGGACGTGGAGATACGCAGTATTTT
CDR3: CASSSGGRGDTQYF
V: TRBV28
J: TRBJ2-3
size: NA
D: TRBD1

DNA: TGTGCCAGCAGCCCCCCGGGAGGTGATTACAATGAGCAGTTCTTC
CDR3: CASSPPGGDYNEQFF
V: TRBV7-9
J: TRBJ2-1
size: NA
D: TRBD2

DNA: TGTGCCAGCAGCCCGGACAGCTATGGCTACACCTTC
CDR3: CASSPDSYGYTF
V: TRBV6-6
J: TRBJ1-2
size: NA
D: NA

DNA: TGCGCCAGCAGGAGCGGGGGCGATGAGCAGTTCTTC
CDR3: CASRSGGDEQFF
V: TRBV5-1
J: TRBJ2-1
size: NA
D: TRBD2

DNA: TGTGCCAGCAGCCCGCTAGCGGGGGGGCGGGATGAGCAGTTCTTC
CDR3: CASSPLAGGRDEQFF
V: TRBV11-3
J: TRBJ2-1
size: NA
D: TRBD2

DNA: TGTGCCAGCAGCCTAATAACTAGCGGGGGCAATACGCAGTATTTT
CDR3: CASSLITSGGNTQYF
V: TRBV7-2
J: TRBJ2-3
size: NA
D: TRBD2

DNA: TGTGCCAGCAGCTGGGACAGAGGATACACCGGGGAGCTGTTTTTT
CDR3: CASSWDRGYTGELFF
V: TRBV5-6
J: TRBJ2-2
size: NA
D: TRBD1

DNA: TGTGCCAGCAGCTACGCCGGGGATCAGCCCCAGCATTTT
CDR3: CASSYAGDQPQHF
V: TRBV5-6
J: TRBJ1-5
size: once
D: NA

DNA: TGTGCCAGCAGCCTGGGCGGTGGAGCGGGCGTGGGGGAGACCCAGTACTTC
CDR3: CASSLGGGAGVGETQYF
V: TRBV4-2
J: TRBJ2-5
size: NA
D: NA

DNA: TGTGCCAGTAGTATGGGTGGGAGCTCCTACGAGCAGTACTTC
CDR3: CASSMGGSSYEQYF
V: TRBV19
J: TRBJ2-7
size: NA
D: NA

DNA: TGTGCCAGCAGTTTCTCCGCCGGGACTGCTACTTACGAGCAGTACTTC
CDR3: CASSFSAGTATYEQYF
V: TRBV27
J: TRBJ2-7
size: NA
D: NA

DNA: TGTGCCAGCAGCTTGGGACAGCTTGAAAATGAAAAACTGTTTTTT
CDR3: CASSLGQLENEKLFF
V: TRBV5-4
J: TRBJ1-4
size: NA
D: NA

DNA: TGCAGCGTTTCGGTGGGGGGGGGTGTTACGCAGTATTTT
CDR3: CSVSVGGGVTQYF
V: TRBV29-1
J: TRBJ2-3
size: NA
D: TRBD2

DNA: TGTGCCAGCAGTGATCTAGCGGCCTACGAGCAGTACTTC
CDR3: CASSDLAAYEQYF
V: TRBV6-1
J: TRBJ2-7
size: NA
D: TRBD2

DNA: TGTGCCTGGGGAACCGGGACTAGCGGGCCCAGGTTTTACAATGAGCAGTTCTTC
CDR3: CAWGTGTSGPRFYNEQFF
V: TRBV30
J: TRBJ2-1
size: NA
D: TRBD2

DNA: TGTGCCACCAGCAGAAACAGGGAATATCAGCCCCAGCATTTT
CDR3: CATSRNREYQPQHF
V: TRBV15
J: TRBJ1-5
size: NA
D: NA

DNA: TGTGCCAGCAGCCCAAGGGCGGGAGCTATCTACGAGCAGTACTTC
CDR3: CASSPRAGAIYEQYF
V: TRBV11-2
J: TRBJ2-7
size: NA
D: TRBD2

DNA: TGTGCCAGCAGCGTAGGGCAGCGATCCTACGAGCAGTACTTC
CDR3: CASSVGQRSYEQYF
V: TRBV9
J: TRBJ2-7
size: NA
D: NA

DNA: TGCAGCGTGGGGGACAGCTATGGCTACACCTTC
CDR3: CSVGDSYGYTF
V: TRBV29-1
J: TRBJ1-2
size: NA
D: TRBD1

DNA: TGTGCCAGCAGCGTAGAGGGAGCCGAGGATACGCAGTATTTT
CDR3: CASSVEGAEDTQYF
V: TRBV9
J: TRBJ2-3
size: NA
D: NA

DNA: TGTGCCCGGACGGGCTCCGGGACAGGGCACGACAATGAGCAGTTCTTC
CDR3: CARTGSGTGHDNEQFF
V: TRBV30
J: TRBJ2-1
size: NA
D: TRBD1

DNA: TGCGCCAGCAGCACTAGCGGGGCGGAGACCCAGTACTTC
CDR3: CASSTSGAETQYF
V: TRBV4-1
J: TRBJ2-5
size: NA
D: TRBD2

DNA: TGTGCCAGCAGTTACTCGTCAGGGGTCCCCACCTACGAGCAGTACTTC
CDR3: CASSYSSGVPTYEQYF
V: TRBV6-5
J: TRBJ2-7
size: NA
D: NA

DNA: TGTGCCAGCAGTTACGGGACAGCCCAAGAGACCCAGTACTTC
CDR3: CASSYGTAQETQYF
V: TRBV6-5
J: TRBJ2-5
size: NA
D: TRBD1

DNA: TGTGCCAGCAGCTTAGGGGACAGCAATTCACCCCTCCACTTT
CDR3: CASSLGDSNSPLHF
V: TRBV11-2
J: TRBJ1-6
size: NA
D: TRBD1

DNA: TGCGCCAGCAGCTTCCGTGGAGTCAAAGAGACCCAGTACTTC
CDR3: CASSFRGVKETQYF
V: TRBV5-1
J: TRBJ2-5
size: NA
D: NA

DNA: TGCGCCAGCAGCCGGATGGGACAGGGGCACACTGAAGCTTTCTTT
CDR3: CASSRMGQGHTEAFF
V: TRBV5-1
J: TRBJ1-1
size: NA
D: TRBD1

DNA: TGTGCCAGCAGCCCCGCCGGGGCACAGGGGAATCAGCCCCAGCATTTT
CDR3: CASSPAGAQGNQPQHF
V: TRBV11-2
J: TRBJ1-5
size: NA
D: TRBD1

DNA: TGCGCCAGCAGGAGACAGGGGGCCCTTGATTCACCCCTCCACTTT
CDR3: CASRRQGALDSPLHF
V: TRBV23-1
J: TRBJ1-6
size: NA
D: TRBD1

DNA: TGCGCCAGCAGCCTCAGGGGTGATCAGCCCCAGCATTTT
CDR3: CASSLRGDQPQHF
V: TRBV5-1
J: TRBJ1-5
size: NA
D: NA

DNA: TGTGCCAGTAGTGTCCACAGGGGGGAAGCAAATCAGCCCCAGCATTTT
CDR3: CASSVHRGEANQPQHF
V: TRBV19
J: TRBJ1-5
size: NA
D: TRBD1

DNA: TGTGCCAGCAGCCCGGGACAGGGGAAAAAACTGTTTTTT
CDR3: CASSPGQGKKLFF
V: TRBV11-1
J: TRBJ1-4
size: NA
D: TRBD1

DNA: TGTGCCAGCTCACCCCCAGGGCAAGAGACCCAGTACTTC
CDR3: CASSPPGQETQYF
V: TRBV18
J: TRBJ2-5
size: NA
D: NA

DNA: TGTGCCAGCAGCATAGACAGGTCCCACTATGGCTACACCTTC
CDR3: CASSIDRSHYGYTF
V: TRBV5-6
J: TRBJ1-2
size: NA
D: NA

DNA: TGTGCCAGCAGCTCGGAGGGGCTAGCGAAAGATCGCTCCTACGAGCAGTACTTC
CDR3: CASSSEGLAKDRSYEQYF
V: TRBV11-2
J: TRBJ2-7
size: NA
D: NA

DNA: TGCGCCAGCAGACTAGCGGGGGGTACAGATACGCAGTATTTT
CDR3: CASRLAGGTDTQYF
V: TRBV4-1
J: TRBJ2-3
size: NA
D: TRBD2

DNA: TGTGCCAGCGGAGGGGGACAGGGCAATCAGCCCCAGCATTTT
CDR3: CASGGGQGNQPQHF
V: TRBV6-1
J: TRBJ1-5
size: NA
D: TRBD1

DNA: TGTGCCAGCAGTTTAAGTGGGACAGGAATATACGAGCAGTACTTC
CDR3: CASSLSGTGIYEQYF
V: TRBV27
J: TRBJ2-7
size: NA
D: TRBD1

DNA: TGTGCCAGCAGCCCAATGGGCACACAGGGGTATGGCTACACCTTC
CDR3: CASSPMGTQGYGYTF
V: TRBV7-2
J: TRBJ1-2
size: NA
D: TRBD1

DNA: TGCGCCAGCAGCCGGACTAGCGGGAGGCGCGCCGGGGAGCTGTTTTTT
CDR3: CASSRTSGRRAGELFF
V: TRBV5-1
J: TRBJ2-2
size: NA
D: TRBD2

DNA: TGTGCCAGCTCACTCGACAGGGAGGAGCTGTTTTTT
CDR3: CASSLDREELFF
V: TRBV18
J: TRBJ2-2
size: NA
D: TRBD1

DNA: TGTGCCAGCAGCTTAAACTGGGAAAAACTGTTTTTT
CDR3: CASSLNWEKLFF
V: TRBV5-5
J: TRBJ1-4
size: NA
D: NA

DNA: TGTGCCAGCAGCCCCCAGAACTATGGCTACACCTTC
CDR3: CASSPQNYGYTF
V: TRBV6-5
J: TRBJ1-2
size: many
D: NA

DNA: TGTGCCAGCAGTTTAACAGTGACAGGGGGCTACGAGCAGTACTTC
CDR3: CASSLTVTGGYEQYF
V: TRBV28
J: TRBJ2-7
size: NA
D: TRBD1

DNA: TGCAGCGTTGAAGGTAACAGGGACGAGCCCCAGCATTTT
CDR3: CSVEGNRDEPQHF
V: TRBV29-1
J: TRBJ1-5
size: NA
D: NA

DNA: TGTGCCAGCAGCTACGACGACAGGGCCACCGGGGAGCTGTTTTTT
CDR3: CASSYDDRATGELFF
V: TRBV5-6
J: TRBJ2-2
size: NA
D: TRBD1

DNA: TGTGCCAGCTCACCGTCTTCCTACGAGCAGTACTTC
CDR3: CASSPSSYEQYF
V: TRBV18
J: TRBJ2-7
size: NA
D: NA

DNA: TGTGCCAGCAGCGTAGACCTGGCCGGAAACACCATATATTTT
CDR3: CASSVDLAGNTIYF
V: TRBV9
J: TRBJ1-3
size: NA
D: NA

DNA: TGTGCCAGCAGCTTAGGGGGACAGGGGGCGAGGGGCTACACCTTC
CDR3: CASSLGGQGARGYTF
V: TRBV7-2
J: TRBJ1-2
size: NA
D: TRBD1